These 3 T cell receptor beta chains were all obtained from the same sample, sequenced in a study of Tregs in tolerant kidney transplant recipients. Assay used: immunoSEQ multiplex PCR; TCRdb lists only in-frame clones, some missing. Of about 240,000 clones listed, approximately 83% are singletons. The sequenced material came from CD4+ T cells from blood. These receptors all stem from a human donor in good health.

The CDR3 here is CASSEGRGPQPQHF. In nucleotides, the CDR3 is TGCGCCAGCAGTGAGGGAAGGGGACCTCAGCCCCAGCATTTT. The chain joins TRBV10-2 to TRBJ1-5, with D perhaps matching TRBD1 (5 bases). CDR3 length equals 14 residues. The germline gives CDR1 WSHSY, CDR2 SAAADI. The ends were cut back, 2 bases at V and 6 bases at J, with 11 bases in the middle.

Turning to this clone: This same CDR3 is encoded by further DNA sequences in the sample. The chain uses TRBV5-1 and TRBJ1-1; TRBD1 might be the D (5 bases). With 4 bases removed from V and 0 bases from J, the gap between germline ends came to 10 bases. CDR3 length: 14 amino acids. The germline CDR1 and CDR2 sequences are SGHRS and YFSETQ. The CDR3 region has the DNA TGCGCCAGCAGCCCGTCAGGGATGAACACTGAAGCTTTCTTT. As protein: CASSPSGMNTEAFF.

Regarding this clone: A junction end diverges from the germline sequence, so it may reflect a read error. The chain uses TRBV7-7 and TRBJ2-7; no definite D call. Germline V gives CDR1 SSHAT, CDR2 FNYEAQ (reference sequence). CDR3 length equals 8 residues. CDR3 amino acids: CASSLVDF. The CDR3 DNA sequence: TGTGCCAGCAGCCTAGTAGACTTC. Supplemented by reference TRBV7-7 and TRBJ2-7, the full variable domain reads GAGVSQSPRYKVTKRGQDVTLRCDPISSHATLYWYQQALGQGPEFLTYFNYEAQPDKSGLPSDRFSAERPEGSISTLTIQRTEQRDSAMYRCASSLVDFGPGTRLTVT.